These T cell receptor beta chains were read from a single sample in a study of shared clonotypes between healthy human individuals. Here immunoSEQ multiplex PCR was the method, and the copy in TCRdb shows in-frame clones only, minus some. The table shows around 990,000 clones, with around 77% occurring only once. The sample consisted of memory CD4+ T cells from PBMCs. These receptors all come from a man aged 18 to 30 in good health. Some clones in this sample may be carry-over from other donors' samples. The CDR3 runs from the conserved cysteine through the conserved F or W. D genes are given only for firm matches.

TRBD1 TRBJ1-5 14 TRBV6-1 CASRGGTDNQPQHF
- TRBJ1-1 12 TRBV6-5 CASSRGVAEAFF
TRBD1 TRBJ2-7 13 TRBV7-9 CASNRGTGYEQYF
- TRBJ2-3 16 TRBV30 CAWSRRTSLVGDTQYF
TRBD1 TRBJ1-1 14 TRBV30 CARLAGQKNTEAFF
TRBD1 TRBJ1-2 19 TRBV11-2 CASSSTRRDRGNGNYGYTF
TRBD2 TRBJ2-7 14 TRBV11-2 CASSSRGGAYEQYF
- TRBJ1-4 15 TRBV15 CATSSDPLAREKLFF
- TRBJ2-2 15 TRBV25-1 CASSVTGTRTGELFF
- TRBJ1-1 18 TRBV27 CASSSSALPDEVNTEAFF
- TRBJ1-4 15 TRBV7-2 CASSLVGHYNEKLFF
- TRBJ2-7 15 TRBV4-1 CASSVQGTPRYEQYF
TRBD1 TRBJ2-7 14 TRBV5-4 CASSSQGAGYEQYF
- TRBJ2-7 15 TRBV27 CASSPLSGQPYEQYF
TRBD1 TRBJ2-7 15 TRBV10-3 CAISEPGQVGEKQYF
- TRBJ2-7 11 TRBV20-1 CSAPLGHEQYF
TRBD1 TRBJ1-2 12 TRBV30 CAWSGQGYGYTF
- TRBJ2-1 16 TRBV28 CASSAWEASSYNEQFF